This T cell receptor (beta chain) was captured in a study of shared clonotypes between healthy human individuals. Selected positively for CCR7 and CD45RO-negative, naive CD8 cells excluded terminally differentiated effector memory CD45RA+ cells. Sequencing was performed with immunoSEQ multiplex PCR; in TCRdb, only in-frame clones are kept and a portion is missing. Found here are 1.5 million to 2.5 million clones, 85% to 95% of them singletons; the top ten hold under 1.5%. The TCR was taken from a man between 18 and 29 years old in good health. Input material: naive CD8+ T cells sorted from blood.

The CDR3 sequence: CASSRGLAGSYEQYF. DNA of the CDR3: TGTGCCAGCAGCAGGGGACTAGCGGGATCCTACGAGCAGTACTTC. The V and J genes are TRBV5-4 and TRBJ2-7; 13 bases align to TRBD2. V was clipped by 4 bases and J by 1 base; unmatched bases: 2. Per germline, CDR1 SGHNT and CDR2 YYREEE (reference sequence). This CDR3 has 15 residues. The full variable domain, in which reference TRBV5-4 and TRBJ2-7 provide the parts outside the CDR3, is ETGVTQSPTHLIKTRGQQVTLRCSSQSGHNTVSWYQQALGQGPQFIFQYYREEENGRGNFPPRFSGLQFPNYSSELNVNALELDDSALYLCASSRGLAGSYEQYFGPGTRLTVT.